This passage covers 5 T cell receptor beta chains from one sample sequenced in a study of T cell changes during pregnancy in multiple sclerosis. Produced via immunoSEQ multiplex PCR; TCRdb's table is partial and in-frame only. This sample has roughly 50,000 clones, with 75% to 90% found just once. The sequences come from CD8+ T cells from peripheral blood mononuclear cells, collected in the second trimester of pregnancy. The receptors here all came from a female donor with multiple sclerosis, enrolled in a pregnancy study.

V is TRBV6-5 and J is TRBJ2-5; TRBD2 matches 8 bases. Germline CDR1 reads MNHEY; CDR2 reads SVGAGI. Losses at the gene ends were 1 base for V and 5 bases for J; bases not matched to a gene: 6. The CDR3 spans 15 residues. The CDR3 protein is CASSYFRSGEETQYF. DNA for the CDR3: TGTGCCAGCAGTTACTTCCGTAGCGGGGAGGAGACCCAGTACTTC.

This clone was detected only once. This chain connects TRBV30 to TRBJ1-2, with D maybe TRBD1 (6 bases). V dropped 2 bases and J dropped 4 bases, with 14 bases sitting between them. This CDR3 contains 14 residues. The germline V gene has CDR1 GTSNPN and CDR2 SVGIG (reference sequence). CDR3 protein: CAWSLGARGYGYTF. CDR3 in DNA: TGTGCCTGGAGTTTGGGGGCTCGGGGCTATGGCTACACCTTC. The whole variable domain, filled in from reference TRBV30 and TRBJ1-2, reads SQTIHQWPATLVQPVGSPLSLECTVEGTSNPNLYWYRQAAGRGLQLLFYSVGIGQISSEVPQNLSASRPQDRQFILSSKKLLLSDSGFYLCAWSLGARGYGYTFGSGTRLTVV.

The rearrangement uses TRBV29-1 and TRBJ1-3, with 7 bases fitting TRBD1. CDR1 is SQVTM and CDR2 is ANQGSEA in the germline V gene. The CDR3 spans 13 residues. The junction had 3 bases not matched to a gene; V was cut back by 5 bases and J by 2 bases. The CDR3 here is CSVKGTAGNTIYF. The CDR3 DNA sequence: TGCAGCGTTAAAGGGACAGCTGGAAACACCATATATTTT.

This clone was observed once. This rearrangement joins TRBV12-5 to TRBJ2-3; perhaps TRBD1 as D (6 bases). Germline V gene data show CDR1 as LGHNT and CDR2 as FRNRAP. The CDR3 has 14 amino acids. The V gene lost 1 base and the J gene lost 6 bases, with 11 bases spanning the gap. CDR3: CASGLGGPGDTQYF. The CDR3 nucleotides are TGTGCTAGTGGTTTGGGGGGGCCAGGGGATACGCAGTATTTT.

The CDR3 DNA is TGCGCCAGCAGCCAAGAGGGTAGCGGGGAGACCCAGTACTTC. The encoded protein is CASSQEGSGETQYF. The chain uses TRBV4-1 and TRBJ2-5, with 7 bases fitting TRBD2. The germline gives CDR1 MGHRA, CDR2 YSYEKL. Unmatched junction bases numbered 3, after V lost 0 bases and J lost 5 bases. The CDR3 has 14 amino acids.